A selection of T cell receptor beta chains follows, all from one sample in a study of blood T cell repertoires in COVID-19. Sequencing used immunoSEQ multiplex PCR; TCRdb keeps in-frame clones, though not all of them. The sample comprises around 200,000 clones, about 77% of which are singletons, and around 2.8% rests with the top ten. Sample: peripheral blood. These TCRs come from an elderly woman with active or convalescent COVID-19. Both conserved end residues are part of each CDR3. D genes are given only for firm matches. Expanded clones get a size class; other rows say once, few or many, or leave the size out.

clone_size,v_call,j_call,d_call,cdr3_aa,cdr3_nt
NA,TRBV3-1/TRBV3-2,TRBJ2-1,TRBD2,CASSETRGGNNEQFF,TGTGCCAGCAGCGAAACGCGGGGGGGAAACAATGAGCAGTTCTTC
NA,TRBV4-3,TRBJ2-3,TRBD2,CASSQDLGAGGLGDTQYF,TGCGCCAGCAGCCAAGACTTGGGGGCGGGGGGGCTCGGAGATACGCAGTATTTT
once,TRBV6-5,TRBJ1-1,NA,CASSYTSVGVNEAFF,TGTGCCAGCAGTTATACAAGTGTGGGCGTCAATGAAGCTTTCTTT
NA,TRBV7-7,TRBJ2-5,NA,CASSWGGSEYF,TGTGCTAGCAGCTGGGGGGGCTCCGAGTACTTC
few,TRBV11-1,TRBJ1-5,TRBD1,CASSHGTDQPQHF,TGTGCCAGCAGCCACGGGACAGACCAGCCCCAGCATTTT
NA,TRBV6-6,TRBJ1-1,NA,CASSYTPGSEAFF,TGTGCCAGCAGTTATACCCCAGGGTCTGAAGCTTTCTTT
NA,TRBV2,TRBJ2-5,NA,CADKRDRVAEETQYF,TGTGCCGACAAGAGGGATAGGGTCGCTGAAGAGACCCAGTACTTC
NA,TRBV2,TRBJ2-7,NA,CASIRGYEQYF,TGTGCCAGCATACGGGGGTACGAGCAGTACTTC
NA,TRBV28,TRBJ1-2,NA,CASSFGSGYTF,TGTGCCAGCAGTTTCGGGAGTGGCTACACCTTC
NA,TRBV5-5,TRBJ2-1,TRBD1,CASSLGGLRDRLDNEQFF,TGTGCCAGCAGCTTGGGGGGCCTAAGGGACAGGTTGGACAATGAGCAGTTCTTC
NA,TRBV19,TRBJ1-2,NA,CASSIRQGTSGYTF,TGTGCCAGTAGTATTCGGCAGGGAACGAGTGGCTACACCTTC
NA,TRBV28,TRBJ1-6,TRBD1,CASSRQGALNSPLHF,TGTGCCAGCAGCCGACAGGGAGCCCTAAATTCACCCCTCCACTTT
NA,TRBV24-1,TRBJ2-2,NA,CATAGATNTGELFF,TGTGCCACCGCAGGGGCAACGAACACCGGGGAGCTGTTTTTT
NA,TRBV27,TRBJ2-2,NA,CASSLQGPNTGELFF,TGTGCCAGCAGTCTACAGGGACCGAACACCGGGGAGCTGTTTTTT
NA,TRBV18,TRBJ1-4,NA,CASSSGRTATNEKLFF,TGTGCCAGCTCATCTGGACGGACAGCAACTAATGAAAAACTGTTTTTT
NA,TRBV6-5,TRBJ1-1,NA,CASRGSTGLEAFF,TGTGCCAGCAGGGGATCGACAGGCCTTGAAGCTTTCTTT
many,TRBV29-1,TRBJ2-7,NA,CSVEDQGTRPYEQYF,TGCAGCGTTGAAGATCAAGGGACACGCCCCTACGAGCAGTACTTC
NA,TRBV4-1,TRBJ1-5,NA,CASSQDMTSNQPQHF,TGCGCCAGCAGCCAAGATATGACAAGCAATCAGCCCCAGCATTTT
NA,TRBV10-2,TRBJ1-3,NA,CASSDRVRSSGNTIYF,TGCGCCAGCAGTGACAGGGTTAGGAGCTCTGGAAACACCATATATTTT
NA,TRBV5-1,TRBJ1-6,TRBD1,CASSSVTGDSPLHF,TGCGCCAGCAGCTCTGTGACAGGGGATTCACCCCTCCACTTT
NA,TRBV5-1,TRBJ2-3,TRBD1,CASSPGTGFTDTQYF,TGCGCCAGCAGCCCCGGGACAGGGTTCACAGATACGCAGTATTTT
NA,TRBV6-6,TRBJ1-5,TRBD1,CASSYTDRVQPQHF,TGTGCCAGCAGCTATACCGACAGGGTCCAGCCCCAGCATTTT
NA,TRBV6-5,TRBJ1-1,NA,CASSSPAGVNTEAFF,TGTGCCAGCAGTAGCCCGGCAGGGGTGAACACTGAAGCTTTCTTT
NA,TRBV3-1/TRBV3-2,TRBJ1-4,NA,CASSQGLVTLTRKLFF,TGTGCCAGCAGCCAAGGGTTGGTGACTTTAACCCGAAAACTGTTTTTT
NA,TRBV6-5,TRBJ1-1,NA,CASRGTGWDTEAFF,TGTGCCAGCAGGGGTACAGGGTGGGACACTGAAGCTTTCTTT
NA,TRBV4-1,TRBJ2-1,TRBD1,CASSQGQGGYNEQFF,TGCGCCAGCAGCCAAGGACAGGGGGGTTACAATGAGCAGTTCTTC
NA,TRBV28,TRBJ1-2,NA,CASTPPRGNGYTF,TGTGCCAGCACCCCACCCCGGGGGAATGGCTACACCTTC
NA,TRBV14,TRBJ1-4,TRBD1,CASSQRDRGEKLFF,TGTGCCAGCAGCCAACGGGACAGGGGTGAAAAACTGTTTTTT
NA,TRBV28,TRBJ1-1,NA,CASSLLSARFFAEAFF,TGTGCCAGCAGTCTGCTATCCGCCAGGTTCTTCGCTGAAGCTTTCTTT
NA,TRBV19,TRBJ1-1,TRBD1,CASRGRQGNTEAFF,TGTGCCAGTAGGGGCCGACAGGGAAATACTGAAGCTTTCTTT
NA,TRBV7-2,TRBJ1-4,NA,CASSFNQGEKLFF,TGTGCCAGCAGCTTTAACCAGGGAGAAAAACTGTTTTTT
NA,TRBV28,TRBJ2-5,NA,CASSPLGLSQETQYF,TGTGCCAGCAGTCCCCTGGGACTGTCGCAAGAGACCCAGTACTTC
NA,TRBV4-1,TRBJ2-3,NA,CASSQAPTTDTQYF,TGCGCCAGCAGCCAAGCACCGACTACAGATACGCAGTATTTT
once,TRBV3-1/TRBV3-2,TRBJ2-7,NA,CASSQDTGPNGEQYF,TGTGCCAGCAGCCAAGACACAGGGCCCAATGGCGAGCAGTACTTC
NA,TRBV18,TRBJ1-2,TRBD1,CASSPSHDGTGGPRGYTF,TGTGCCAGCTCACCATCACACGATGGGACAGGGGGCCCTCGAGGCTACACCTTC
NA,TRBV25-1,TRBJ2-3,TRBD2,CASSNGGVFQDTQYF,TGTGCCAGCAGTAATGGGGGGGTCTTTCAAGATACGCAGTATTTT
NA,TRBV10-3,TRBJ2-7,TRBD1,CAISERAGTVSEQYF,TGTGCCATCAGCGAGAGGGCCGGGACAGTCTCCGAGCAGTACTTC
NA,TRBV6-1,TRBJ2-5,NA,CASSEGGAWETQYF,TGTGCCAGCAGTGAAGGCGGGGCATGGGAGACCCAGTACTTC
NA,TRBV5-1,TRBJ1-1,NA,CASSARSGSGNTEAFF,TGCGCCAGCAGCGCCCGGTCAGGGTCGGGGAACACTGAAGCTTTCTTT
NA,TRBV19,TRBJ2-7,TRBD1,CASSPTGAYEQYF,TGTGCCAGTAGTCCCACAGGGGCCTACGAGCAGTACTTC
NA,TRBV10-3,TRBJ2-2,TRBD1,CAISERQGSGELFF,TGTGCCATCAGTGAACGACAGGGGTCCGGGGAGCTGTTTTTT
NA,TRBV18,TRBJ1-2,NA,CASSPPFRTAFNYGYTF,TGTGCCAGCTCACCACCCTTTAGGACTGCCTTTAACTATGGCTACACCTTC
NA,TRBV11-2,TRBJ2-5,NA,CASSFLVQETQYF,TGTGCCAGCAGCTTTCTTGTCCAAGAGACCCAGTACTTC
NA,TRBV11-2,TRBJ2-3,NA,CASSLGPRDTQYF,TGTGCCAGCAGCTTAGGCCCGCGGGATACGCAGTATTTT
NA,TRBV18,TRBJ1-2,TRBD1,CASSPGQGTGYTF,TGTGCCAGCTCACCGGGACAGGGGACTGGCTACACCTTC
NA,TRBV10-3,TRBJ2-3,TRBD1,CAIMGQGAADTQYF,TGTGCCATTATGGGACAGGGGGCGGCAGATACGCAGTATTTT
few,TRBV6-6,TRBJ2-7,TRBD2,CASSTPSGGYEQYF,TGTGCCAGCAGTACCCCTAGCGGGGGTTACGAGCAGTACTTC
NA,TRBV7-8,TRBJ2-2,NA,CASSPRIQNTGELFF,TGTGCCAGCAGCCCTAGAATACAGAACACCGGGGAGCTGTTTTTT
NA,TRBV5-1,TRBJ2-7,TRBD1,CASSKGQGTGEQYF,TGCGCCAGCAGCAAAGGACAGGGGACCGGCGAGCAGTACTTC
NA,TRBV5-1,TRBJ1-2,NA,CASSPGDWNYGYTF,TGCGCCAGCAGCCCGGGGGACTGGAACTATGGCTACACCTTC
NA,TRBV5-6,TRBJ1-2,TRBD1,CASSLSKGADYGYTF,TGTGCCAGCAGCCTGAGTAAGGGGGCCGACTATGGCTACACCTTC
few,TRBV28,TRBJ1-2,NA,CASSLQGVYGYTF,TGTGCCAGCAGTTTACAGGGTGTCTATGGCTACACCTTC
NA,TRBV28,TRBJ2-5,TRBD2,CASSFGGRDETQYF,TGTGCCAGCAGTTTCGGGGGGAGGGATGAGACCCAGTACTTC
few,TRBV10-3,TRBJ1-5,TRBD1,CAISEGQGNQPQHF,TGTGCCATCAGTGAGGGACAGGGCAATCAGCCCCAGCATTTT
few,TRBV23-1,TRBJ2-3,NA,CASRSSSPRTDTQYF,TGCGCCAGCAGGTCGAGTAGCCCTCGGACAGATACGCAGTATTTT
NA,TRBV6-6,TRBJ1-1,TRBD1,CASSSHDRGAFF,TGTGCCAGCAGTTCGCATGACAGGGGGGCTTTCTTT
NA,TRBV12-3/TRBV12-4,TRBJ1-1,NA,CASRRLENTEAFF,TGTGCCAGCAGGAGACTAGAGAACACTGAAGCTTTCTTT
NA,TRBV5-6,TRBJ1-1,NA,CASSLGLRDTEAFF,TGTGCCAGCAGCTTAGGACTGAGGGACACTGAAGCTTTCTTT
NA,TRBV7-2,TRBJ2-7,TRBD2,CASSQQTSGGISYEQYF,TGTGCCAGCAGCCAACAAACTAGCGGGGGGATCTCCTACGAGCAGTACTTC